This TCR beta chain was sequenced in a study of T cell responses to AZD1222 COVID-19 vaccine. The overall study: It was second doses at about 4 or about 12 weeks that were pooled.

Profiling relied on immunoSEQ multiplex PCR, and the TCRdb table lists in-frame clones only, not all of them. The sample contains around 100,000 clones, around 90% of which appear only once. Germline V CDR1 and CDR2: SNHLY, FYNNEI. This CDR3 has 13 amino acids. V dropped 1 base and J dropped 0 bases, with 3 bases sitting between them. The TCR was taken from an adult in good health. The rearrangement links TRBV2 to TRBJ1-1; no firm D call. Sequencing was performed on peripheral blood, taken on day 0 of AZD1222 vaccination. This chain's CDR3 is CASSEEMNTEAFF. For the CDR3, the DNA is TGTGCCAGCAGTGAAGAGATGAACACTGAAGCTTTCTTT.